The TCR beta chain described here comes from a study of T cells expressing NK-cell markers. The germline V gene has CDR1 MDHEN and CDR2 SYDVKM. The CDR3 runs to 16 residues. TCRdb reprocessed the 5' RACE reads and reports one entry per CDR3 protein, with no DNA. Recorded for this sample: roughly 420,000 distinct CDR3 sequences. The sample taken for sequencing was blood T cells: a sorted CD56 or NKG2C T cell subset, CD4+ or CD8+ T cells, or bulk PBMC T cells (not recorded which). This clonotype was obtained from a woman between 18 and 69 years old in good health. The V and J genes are TRBV28 and TRBJ2-7; TCRdb proposes TRBD1, but this gene call is untestable without DNA. CDR3 sequence: CASSSGGGIQYYEQYF.